These 17 T cell receptor beta chains came from one sample sequenced in a study of cytomegalovirus exposure and HLA in healthy donors. PCR was performed using 60 Vbeta and 13 Jbeta primers. Sequenced by immunoSEQ multiplex PCR; TCRdb stores in-frame clones only, minus some. The sample includes around 170,000 clones, over 80% of them seen just once. The sample taken for sequencing was PBMCs. The origin of the receptors is a woman between 18 and 29 years old in good health and CMV-seronegative.

The CDR3 sequence: CASSLAGRGYSYEQYF. In DNA, the CDR3 is TGTGCCAGCAGCTTGGCGGGCAGGGGGTATTCATACGAGCAGTACTTC. This chain links TRBV13 with TRBJ2-7; TRBD1 agrees at 7 bases. Germline V gene lookup returns CDR1 PRHDT and CDR2 FYEKMQ (reference sequence). The length of the CDR3 is 16 residues. The V and J ends lost 3 bases and 4 bases, in that order; junction bases with no gene match: 12.

The chain employs TRBV5-1 and TRBJ1-6; D is ambiguous. The CDR3 runs to 15 residues. Germline-derived CDR1 and CDR2 are SGHRS and YFSETQ. The germline V and J ends were trimmed by 1 base and 8 bases, with 13 bases remaining between them. The CDR3: CASSLSGQSYSPLHF. CDR3 nucleotides: TGCGCCAGCAGCTTGTCTGGGCAGTCTTATTCACCCCTCCACTTT. Full variable domain (missing parts from reference TRBV5-1 and TRBJ1-6): KAGVTQTPRYLIKTRGQQVTLSCSPISGHRSVSWYQQTPGQGLQFLFEYFSETQRNKGNFPGRFSGRQFSNSRSEMNVSTLELGDSALYLCASSLSGQSYSPLHFGNGTRLTVT.

The chain employs TRBV5-6 and TRBJ1-5; 7 nucleotides agree with TRBD1. CDR1 is SGHDT and CDR2 is YYEEEE in the germline V gene. The CDR3 is 14 amino acids. J was trimmed by 2 bases and V by 6 bases; bases with no gene match: 5. The DNA for the CDR3 is TGTGCCAGCACCATTGGACAGGGCAATCAGCCCCAGCATTTT. Encoded protein: CASTIGQGNQPQHF.

This clone was seen just once. The chain joins TRBV5-4 to TRBJ2-3; perhaps TRBD2 as D (5 bases). The germline V and J ends were trimmed by 3 bases and 0 bases, with 5 bases remaining between them. Germline loops: CDR1 SGHNT, CDR2 YYREEE (reference sequence). The CDR3 is 13 residues long. DNA of the CDR3: TGTGCCAGCAGCTCGGGGAGCACAGATACGCAGTATTTT. Its translation is CASSSGSTDTQYF.

This clone was seen a handful of times. V and J are TRBV11-2 and TRBJ1-1; D gene unclear. The CDR3 has 12 amino acids. Germline CDR1 and CDR2: SGHAT and FQNNGV. With 5 bases removed from V and 4 bases from J, the gap between germline ends came to 8 bases. CDR3 bases: TGTGCCAGCAGCCCCGAGGTCACTGAAGCTTTCTTT. It yields the protein CASSPEVTEAFF.

This rearrangement joins TRBV6-1 to TRBJ1-1; 7 nucleotides align to TRBD1. Germline lookup yields CDR1 MNHNS and CDR2 SASEGT. V shed 7 bases, J shed 2 bases, and the junction held 7 bases outside the gene matches. This CDR3 contains 14 residues. CDR3 residues: CASTITGVNTEAFF. The DNA for the CDR3 is TGTGCCAGCACTATCACAGGGGTCAACACTGAAGCTTTCTTT.

V is TRBV29-1 and J is TRBJ1-5; TRBD1 matches 8 bases. The CDR3 is 14 amino acids. Germline lookup yields CDR1 SQVTM and CDR2 ANQGSEA. J gave up 2 bases and V 0 bases, and 0 bases lay outside the gene matches. CDR3 coding DNA: TGCAGCGTTGAAGAGACAGGGGGCAATCAGCCCCAGCATTTT. It is translated as CSVEETGGNQPQHF.

V is TRBV7-2 and J is TRBJ2-5, with TRBD1 matching 10 bases. The length of the CDR3 is 16 residues. Unmatched junction bases numbered 12, after V lost 7 bases and J lost 4 bases. CDR1 and CDR2 (germline): SGHTA, FQGNSA. DNA for the CDR3: TGTGCCAGCAAGGGACAGGGGAATGTGCTTACAGAGACCCAGTACTTC. Translation gives CASKGQGNVLTETQYF.

This clone was seen a handful of times. The chain recombines TRBV7-9 with TRBJ2-1; no reliable D call. The CDR3 has 10 residues. Germline V gives CDR1 SEHNR, CDR2 FQNEAQ (reference sequence). The V and J ends lost 2 bases and 10 bases respectively, with 3 bases between them. The CDR3 nucleotides read TGTGCCAGCAGCTTACAGGAGCAGTTCTTC. It translates to CASSLQEQFF.

This chain uses TRBV7-6 with TRBJ1-1; D may be TRBD1 (5 bases). The germline gives CDR1 SGHVS, CDR2 FNYEAQ. The CDR3 extends over 15 amino acids. Deletions cut 5 bases from V and 1 base from J, with 14 bases between. The CDR3 DNA follows: TGTGCCAGCAGCCCAAACACTCAGGGGAACACTGAAGCTTTCTTT. It encodes CASSPNTQGNTEAFF.

This chain connects TRBV6-4 to TRBJ2-2; D gene unclear. V shed 4 bases and J shed 1 base, with 10 bases lying between them. CDR1 and CDR2 (germline): MRHNA, SNTAGT. This CDR3 has 15 amino acids. The CDR3 loop reads CASSVVPENTGELFF. The CDR3 DNA sequence: TGTGCCAGCAGTGTGGTGCCAGAGAACACCGGGGAGCTGTTTTTT.

There are a few counts of this clone. The rearrangement links TRBV25-1 to TRBJ1-5; TRBD1 matches 7 bases. From germline, CDR1 is MGHDK and CDR2 SYGVNS. The CDR3 contains 15 residues. J lost 6 bases, V lost 3 bases, and 8 bases had no gene match. The CDR3 region is CASSDSGGGGQPQHF. CDR3 coding DNA: TGTGCCAGCAGTGATTCGGGAGGGGGCGGTCAGCCCCAGCATTTT. Full variable domain (outside the CDR3, taken from reference TRBV25-1 and TRBJ1-5): EADIYQTPRYLVIGTGKKITLECSQTMGHDKMYWYQQDPGMELHLIHYSYGVNSTEKGDLSSESTVSRIRTEHFPLTLESARPSHTSQYLCASSDSGGGGQPQHFGDGTRLSIL.

V usage is TRBV19 and J usage is TRBJ1-5; 8 bases match TRBD1. CDR1 LNHDA and CDR2 SQIVND come from the germline V gene (reference sequence). This CDR3 has 13 amino acids. V lost 6 bases and J lost 4; bases outside the gene matches: 2. The CDR3 sequence: CASSRDRNQPQHF. CDR3 DNA sequence: TGTGCCAGTAGCAGGGACAGGAATCAGCCCCAGCATTTT.

This clone was seen once. This rearrangement joins TRBV5-1 to TRBJ1-1; 7 bases map to TRBD1. This CDR3 comprises 12 residues. CDR1 is SGHRS, CDR2 YFSETQ, per germline. The V gene end was trimmed by 2 bases and the J gene end by 8 bases; junction bases not matched to a gene: 3. DNA for the CDR3: TGCGCCAGCAGCTTCTCACAGGGGGAAGCTTTCTTT. Its protein product is CASSFSQGEAFF.

The count of this clone is one. The gene calls are TRBV6-1 and TRBJ2-7, with D possibly being TRBD2 (6 bases). This CDR3 has 15 amino acids. Germline CDR1 reads MNHNS; CDR2 reads SASEGT. Between the trimmed V and J ends, which lost 4 bases and 7 bases, there was a span of 20 bases. The CDR3 loop reads CASSGLAVALGEQYF. The CDR3 nucleotides are TGTGCCAGCAGTGGGTTAGCGGTGGCCTTAGGGGAGCAGTACTTC.

The V call is TRBV28, the J call TRBJ2-6; 9 nucleotides align to TRBD1. Germline V gives CDR1 MDHEN, CDR2 SYDVKM. The CDR3 sequence is 18 residues long. V shed 1 base and J 0 bases; nucleotides not matched to a gene: 4. CDR3 in DNA: TGTGCCAGCAGTTTATTGGGACAGGGCTTCTCTGGGGCCAACGTCCTGACTTTC. Protein: CASSLLGQGFSGANVLTF.

This clone turned up a few times. This rearrangement joins TRBV9 to TRBJ1-1; TRBD1 aligns across 10 bases. The germline gives CDR1 SGDLS, CDR2 YYNGEE. After removal of 2 bases from V and 1 base from J, the junction contained 2 bases not matched to a gene. The CDR3 is made up of 15 amino acids. The CDR3 bases are TGTGCCAGCAGCGTGACAGGGGGCCAGAACACTGAAGCTTTCTTT. Translated, it gives CASSVTGGQNTEAFF. The full variable domain, in which reference TRBV9 and TRBJ1-1 provide the parts outside the CDR3, is DSGVTQTPKHLITATGQRVTLRCSPRSGDLSVYWYQQSLDQGLQFLIQYYNGEERAKGNILERFSAQQFPDLHSELNLSSLELGDSALYFCASSVTGGQNTEAFFGQGTRLTVV.